These T cell receptor beta chains were read from a single sample in a study of T cells in localized non-small cell lung cancer. Only in-frame clones appear in the TCRdb table, and some are missing; sequencing was by immunoSEQ multiplex PCR. The sample holds about 24,000 clones, approximately 83% seen once. The specimen comprised PBMCs, sampled before any cancer treatment. The receptor source for this set is a man aged 40 to 75 with stage II lung adenocarcinoma. CDR3s include the opening cysteine and the closing phenylalanine or tryptophan. The D gene is left open where the match is weak. Rows may omit the clone size; those that give it use once, few, many or a size class.

NA,TRBV7-9,TRBJ1-1,NA,TGTGCCAGCAGCTTAAATTTCGGGGCGCGGATCACTGAAGCTTTCTTT,CASSLNFGARITEAFF
NA,TRBV7-2,TRBJ2-7,NA,TGTGCCAGCAGCTTAGTAGGGCTAAACTACGAGCAGTACTTC,CASSLVGLNYEQYF
NA,TRBV2,TRBJ2-1,NA,TGTGCCAGCTCCTGGGGGCAGGGGAGGTCCTACAATGAGCAGTTCTTC,CASSWGQGRSYNEQFF
NA,TRBV2,TRBJ2-7,NA,TGTGCCAGCAGTGAGCACAGTACCTACGAGCAGTACTTC,CASSEHSTYEQYF
NA,TRBV4-2,TRBJ2-3,NA,TGTGCCAGCAGCCCGCCCACAGATACGCAGTATTTT,CASSPPTDTQYF
TRBD1,TRBV6-6,TRBJ1-6,few,TGTGCCAGCAGAAGGGACAGGGAACCCCTCCACTTT,CASRRDREPLHF
TRBD1,TRBV19,TRBJ1-2,NA,TGTGCCAGTAGTTCTCTCCGGACAGGAAACTATGGCTACACCTTC,CASSSLRTGNYGYTF
NA,TRBV4-2,TRBJ2-2,NA,TGTGCCAGCAGCCAAGAACCGACCGGGGAGCTGTTTTTT,CASSQEPTGELFF
TRBD2,TRBV2,TRBJ2-7,NA,TGTGCCAGCATTCGGGGAGGGGAGCAGTACTTC,CASIRGGEQYF
NA,TRBV5-4,TRBJ2-2,NA,TGTGCCAGCAGCTTTGGGGGTAACACCGGGGAGCTGTTTTTT,CASSFGGNTGELFF
NA,TRBV27,TRBJ1-2,NA,TGTGCCAGCAGCGTGGGAGGGTATGGCTACACCTTC,CASSVGGYGYTF
NA,TRBV10-2,TRBJ2-1,NA,TGCGCCAGCAGTGAGTCGGCGACTCCGAGGGAGCAGTTCTTC,CASSESATPREQFF
NA,TRBV6-8,TRBJ2-1,NA,TGTGCCAGCAGGACCCCCGGGACATCAAAGGGTCATGAGCAGTTCTTC,CASRTPGTSKGHEQFF
TRBD1,TRBV5-1,TRBJ1-6,NA,TGCGCCAGCAGCTCCGGACAGGGGCAATCACCCCTCCACTTT,CASSSGQGQSPLHF
NA,TRBV19,TRBJ1-5,NA,TGTGCCAGTAGGGGACTTCTCTTTAATCAGCCCCAGCATTTT,CASRGLLFNQPQHF
NA,TRBV20-1,TRBJ1-1,NA,TGCAGTGCTAAGTTGTACACTGAAGCTTTCTTT,CSAKLYTEAFF
TRBD1,TRBV2,TRBJ2-7,NA,TGTGCCAGCAGTGGAGACAGGGGCTACGAGCAGTACTTC,CASSGDRGYEQYF
NA,TRBV6-1,TRBJ1-5,few,TGTGCCAGCAGTGTCAGAAATGGGCCCCAGCATTTT,CASSVRNGPQHF
TRBD1,TRBV2,TRBJ1-3,NA,TGTGCCAGCAGTGAAGCGCGGACAGGTTTCGGAAACACCATATATTTT,CASSEARTGFGNTIYF
NA,TRBV2,TRBJ1-4,few,TGTGCCAGCAGTGAAAGGCTCCCTGGTGTGAATGAAAAACTGTTTTTT,CASSERLPGVNEKLFF
NA,TRBV5-6,TRBJ1-1,NA,TGTGCCAGCAGTCTTAGGACAGTGGGGACTGAAGCTTTCTTT,CASSLRTVGTEAFF
NA,TRBV7-2,TRBJ2-7,few,TGTGCCAGCAGCTTAGTGTACGAGCAGTACTTC,CASSLVYEQYF
TRBD1,TRBV7-9,TRBJ1-6,few,TGTGCCAGCAGCATAAGAGGACAGGGAAATTCACCCCTCCACTTT,CASSIRGQGNSPLHF
NA,TRBV7-3,TRBJ2-1,NA,TGTGCCAGCAGCTCCGAGAGGGGTGCTGAGCAGTTCTTC,CASSSERGAEQFF
TRBD1,TRBV30,TRBJ1-6,NA,TGTGCCTGGGAGACAGGGTCTGGGAATTCACCCCTCCACTTT,CAWETGSGNSPLHF
NA,TRBV30,TRBJ1-1,NA,TGTGCCTGGAGTGTAGGTCTTGAAGCTTTCTTT,CAWSVGLEAFF
NA,TRBV30,TRBJ2-1,NA,TGTGCCTGGAGGGACCGGCGGAACCCCTACAATGAGCAGTTCTTC,CAWRDRRNPYNEQFF
NA,TRBV30,TRBJ1-1,NA,TGTGCCTGGAGTGTAGGCCCAGGTAGCACTGAAGCTTTCTTT,CAWSVGPGSTEAFF
TRBD2,TRBV7-6,TRBJ2-5,NA,TGTGCCAGCAGGGGACTAGGGGCCCAGTACTTC,CASRGLGAQYF
TRBD2,TRBV7-8,TRBJ2-2,NA,TGTGCCAGCAGCTTAACGGGACTAGCGGGAGTGGGGGACACCGGGGAGCTGTTTTTT,CASSLTGLAGVGDTGELFF
NA,TRBV5-1,TRBJ1-4,NA,TGCGCCAGCAGCTTGGACCCAGCTAATAGGGGGGAAAAACTGTTTTTT,CASSLDPANRGEKLFF
TRBD1,TRBV7-6,TRBJ1-2,NA,TGTGCCAGCAGCTCGAACCCCCCCTCAGGGGGCTATGGCTACACCTTC,CASSSNPPSGGYGYTF
NA,TRBV7-3,TRBJ2-1,NA,TGTGCCAGCAGTCCCGCGACGGGGAGGCACAATGAGCAGTTCTTC,CASSPATGRHNEQFF
NA,TRBV5-4,TRBJ1-2,NA,TGTGCCAGCAGCTTGGGGGCTAGGGAGGGCTATGGCTACACCTTC,CASSLGAREGYGYTF
NA,TRBV19,TRBJ2-7,NA,TGTGCCAGTAGTATAGGGGGCAGCCTAAGCTCCTACGAGCAGTACTTC,CASSIGGSLSSYEQYF
NA,TRBV11-3,TRBJ2-7,NA,TGTGCCAGCAGCTTAGATGGCCAGGTTTCCTACGAGCAGTACTTC,CASSLDGQVSYEQYF
TRBD2,TRBV7-9,TRBJ2-1,NA,TGTGCCAGCAGCCGCTTAGGGAACGGGGAGGGTCGTTCCTACAATGAGCAGTTCTTC,CASSRLGNGEGRSYNEQFF
NA,TRBV14,TRBJ2-5,NA,TGTGCCAGCAGCCAACAAGAGACCCAGTACTTC,CASSQQETQYF
NA,TRBV28,TRBJ1-1,few,TGTGCCAGCAGTGGCGAGTTGGGGGACGCTTTCTTT,CASSGELGDAFF
NA,TRBV19,TRBJ1-2,NA,TGTGCCAGTAGGCCTACAGGGAACTATGGCTACACCTTC,CASRPTGNYGYTF
TRBD2,TRBV7-9,TRBJ2-3,NA,TGTGCCAGCAGCCCGAGACTAGCGGGTACAATCACAGATACGCAGTATTTT,CASSPRLAGTITDTQYF
TRBD1,TRBV2,TRBJ1-1,NA,TGTGCCAGCCGTGACAGGGGGCTGACTGAAGCTTTCTTT,CASRDRGLTEAFF
NA,TRBV11-2,TRBJ1-5,once,TGTGCCAGCAGCTTAGAAGGGTTCCAGCCCCAGCATTTT,CASSLEGFQPQHF
TRBD1,TRBV30,TRBJ2-2,NA,TGTGCCTGGATTCCGGCAGGGGGCGCCCCCGGGGAGCTGTTTTTT,CAWIPAGGAPGELFF
NA,TRBV5-4,TRBJ2-3,NA,TGTGCCAGCAGCGGGGACAAGAAAGATACGCAGTATTTT,CASSGDKKDTQYF
NA,TRBV30,TRBJ1-2,once,TGTGCCTGGAGTTCCGCCGGGACCATCTATGGCTACACCTTC,CAWSSAGTIYGYTF
NA,TRBV14,TRBJ1-5,NA,TGTGCCAGCAGCCAACGGAGCAATCAGCCCCAGCATTTT,CASSQRSNQPQHF
NA,TRBV5-1,TRBJ2-7,NA,TGCGCCAGCAGCCCACCACAGGGATACGAGCAGTACTTC,CASSPPQGYEQYF
TRBD2,TRBV27,TRBJ2-1,NA,TGTGCCAGCAGTCCCCTGTCTAGCGGGATTGGCTATGAGCAGTTCTTC,CASSPLSSGIGYEQFF
NA,TRBV6-6,TRBJ2-3,NA,TGTGCCAGCAGCTACTACGAGGGGCCCAGCACAGATACGCAGTATTTT,CASSYYEGPSTDTQYF
NA,TRBV9,TRBJ1-3,NA,TGTGCCAGCAGCGTACAGGGAGAAGGAAACACCATATATTTT,CASSVQGEGNTIYF
NA,TRBV5-1,TRBJ1-2,NA,TGCGCCAGCAGCGAAGGAACAGGGTCTAACTATGGCTACACCTTC,CASSEGTGSNYGYTF